The following is a T cell receptor (beta chain) sequence with its context. This sample stems from a study of PD-L1 blockade in urothelial cancer. Overall study: Patients initiated atezolizumab in about 2014 at 1,200 mg intravenously every 3 weeks. Prior chemotherapy ranged from 0 to 3 regimens per patient.

TCRdb's table, derived via immunoSEQ multiplex PCR, lists solely in-frame clones and lacks some. Among some 110,000 clones, 85% to 90% were seen once, and the ten largest hold around 1.7%. Time point here: peripheral blood 6 weeks after treatment start. Per germline, CDR1 SGHRS and CDR2 YFSETQ. The CDR3 consists of 14 residues. The V gene lost 4 bases and the J gene lost 4 bases, with 14 bases spanning the gap. This receptor was identified in a man aged 60-69 years with urothelial cancer. This chain connects TRBV5-1 to TRBJ1-1; D is perhaps TRBD1 (5 bases). The sample consisted of PBMCs, taken around atezolizumab (anti-PD-L1) treatment. CDR3 in DNA: TGCGCCAGCAGCGCCGGGGGGGGGACCACTGAAGCTTTCTTT. This codes for CASSAGGGTTEAFF.